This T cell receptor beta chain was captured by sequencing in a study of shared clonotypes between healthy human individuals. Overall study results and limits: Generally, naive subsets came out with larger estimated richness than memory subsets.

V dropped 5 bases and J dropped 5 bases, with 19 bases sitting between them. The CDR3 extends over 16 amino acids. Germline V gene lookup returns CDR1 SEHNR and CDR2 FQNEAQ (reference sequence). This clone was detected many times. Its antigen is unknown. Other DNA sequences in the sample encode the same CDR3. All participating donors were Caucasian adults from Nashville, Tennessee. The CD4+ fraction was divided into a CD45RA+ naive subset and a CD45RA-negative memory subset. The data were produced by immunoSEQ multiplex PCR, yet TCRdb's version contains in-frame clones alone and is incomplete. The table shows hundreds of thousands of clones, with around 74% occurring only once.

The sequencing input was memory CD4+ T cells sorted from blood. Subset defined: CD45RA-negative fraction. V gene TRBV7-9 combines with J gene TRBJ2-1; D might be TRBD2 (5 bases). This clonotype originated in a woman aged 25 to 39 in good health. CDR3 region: CASSKGGSLINNEQFF. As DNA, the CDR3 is TGTGCCAGCAGCAAAGGTGGGAGCCTGATAAACAATGAGCAGTTCTTC.